These 3 T cell receptor beta chains were all obtained from the same sample, sequenced in a study of tumor-infiltrating lymphocytes in oesophageal squamous cell carcinoma. One entry per CDR3 protein results from TCRdb running MiXCR on the PCR reads. This repertoire shows about 12,000 distinct CDR3 sequences, roughly three fifths found once; its top ten account for 30% to 35%. Material: esophageal tumor tissue. Receptors were obtained from a female donor with esophageal squamous cell carcinoma.

This chain links TRBV5-1 with TRBJ1-1; D is perhaps TRBD1 (6 bases). CDR3 length: 16 residues. CDR1 and CDR2 (germline): SGHRS, YFSETQ. V dropped 2 bases and J dropped 5 bases, with 19 bases sitting between them. The CDR3: CASSLTYTGSKTEAFF. CDR3 DNA sequence: TGCGCCAGCAGCTTAACCTATACAGGGAGTAAGACTGAAGCTTTCTTT. Supplemented by reference TRBV5-1 and TRBJ1-1, the full variable domain reads KAGVTQTPRYLIKTRGQQVTLSCSPISGHRSVSWYQQTPGQGLQFLFEYFSETQRNKGNFPGRFSGRQFSNSRSEMNVSTLELGDSALYLCASSLTYTGSKTEAFFGQGTRLTVV.

This clonotype has just a few counts. This chain connects TRBV28 to TRBJ2-3; D might be TRBD1 (5 bases). Germline assignment: CDR1 MDHEN and CDR2 SYDVKM. The CDR3 consists of 13 residues. Deletions cut 7 bases from V and 0 bases from J, with 8 bases between. The CDR3 region is CASIDSSTDTQYF. The CDR3 DNA sequence: TGTGCCAGCATCGACAGTAGCACAGATACGCAGTATTTT.

The chain combines TRBV11-2 with TRBJ2-5; 13 positions agree with TRBD2. V shed 4 bases, J shed 5 bases, and the junction held 16 bases outside the gene matches. The CDR3 consists of 19 residues. Germline lookup yields CDR1 SGHAT and CDR2 FQNNGV. Here the CDR3 DNA reads TGTGCCAGCAGCTCGTTGACTAGCGGGAGGAGGCCAAGGTTGGAGACCCAGTACTTC. Protein product: CASSSLTSGRRPRLETQYF.